The T cell receptor beta chain described here comes from a study of graft-versus-host responses after intestinal transplantation. Study at large: All recipients got anti-thymocyte globulin induction, then tacrolimus and steroids for 3 to 4 years.

The protocol was immunoSEQ multiplex PCR, while the TCRdb copy is restricted to in-frame clones and leaves out a portion. The table includes around 120,000 clones, about 93% detected once. A remark on this clone: Its antigen is still unknown.

General study results and limits: GvH clones were found in recipient marrow; some appeared first in ileum or blood. Graft-versus-host to host-versus-graft clonal ratios in allografts were high in patients with graft-donor T cell macrochimerism.

The clonotype comes from a human donor who received an intestinal transplant. Specimen: unstimulated CD4+ T cells sorted from spleen or lymph node cells, collected before intestinal transplant.

CDR3 DNA: TGTGCCAGCAGCCGCCAACAGACTAGTATCCAGTTCTTC. Protein: CASSRQQTSIQFF. V is TRBV14 and J is TRBJ2-1; D perhaps matches TRBD2 (6 bases). CDR1 is SGHDN and CDR2 is FVKESK in the germline V gene. CDR3 size: 13 residues. The V gene lost 4 bases and the J gene lost 13 bases, with 17 bases spanning the gap.